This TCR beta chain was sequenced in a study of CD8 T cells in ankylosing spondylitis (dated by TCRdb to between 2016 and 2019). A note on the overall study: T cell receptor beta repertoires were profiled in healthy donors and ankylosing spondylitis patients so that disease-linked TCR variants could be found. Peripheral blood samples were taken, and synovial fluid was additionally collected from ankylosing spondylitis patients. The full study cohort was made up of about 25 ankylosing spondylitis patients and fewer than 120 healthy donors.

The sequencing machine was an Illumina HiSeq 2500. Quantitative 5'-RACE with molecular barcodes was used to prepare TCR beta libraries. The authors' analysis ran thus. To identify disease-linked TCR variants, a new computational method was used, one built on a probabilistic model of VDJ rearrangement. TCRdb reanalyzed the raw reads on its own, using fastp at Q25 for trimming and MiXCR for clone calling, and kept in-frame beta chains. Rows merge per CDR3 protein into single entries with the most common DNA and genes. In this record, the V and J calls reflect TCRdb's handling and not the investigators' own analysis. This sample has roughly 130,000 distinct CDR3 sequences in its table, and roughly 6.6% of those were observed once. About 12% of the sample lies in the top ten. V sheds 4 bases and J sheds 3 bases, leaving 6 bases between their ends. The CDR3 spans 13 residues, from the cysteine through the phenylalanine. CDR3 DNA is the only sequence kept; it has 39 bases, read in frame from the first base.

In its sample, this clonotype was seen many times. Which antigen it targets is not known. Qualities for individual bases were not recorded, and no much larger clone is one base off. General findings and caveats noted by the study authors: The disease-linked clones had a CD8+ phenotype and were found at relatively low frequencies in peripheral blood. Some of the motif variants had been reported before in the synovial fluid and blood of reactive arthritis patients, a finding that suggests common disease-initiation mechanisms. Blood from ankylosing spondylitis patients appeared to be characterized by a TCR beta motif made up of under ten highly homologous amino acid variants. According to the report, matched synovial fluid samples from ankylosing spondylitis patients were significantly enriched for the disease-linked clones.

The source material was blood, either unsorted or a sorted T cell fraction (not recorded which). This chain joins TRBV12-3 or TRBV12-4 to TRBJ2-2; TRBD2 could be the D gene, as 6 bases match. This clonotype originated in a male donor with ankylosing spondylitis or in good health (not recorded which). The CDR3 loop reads CASSWEDTGELFF. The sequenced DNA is TGTGCCAGCAGTTGGGAGGACACCGGGGAGCTGTTTTTT.